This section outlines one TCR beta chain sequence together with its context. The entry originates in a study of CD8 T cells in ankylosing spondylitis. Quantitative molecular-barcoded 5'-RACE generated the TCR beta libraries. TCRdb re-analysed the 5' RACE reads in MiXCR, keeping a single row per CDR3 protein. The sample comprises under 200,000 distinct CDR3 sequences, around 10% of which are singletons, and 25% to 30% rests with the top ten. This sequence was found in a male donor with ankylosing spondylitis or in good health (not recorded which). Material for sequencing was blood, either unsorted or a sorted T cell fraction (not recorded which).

The CDR3 loop is CASSGDRAAEQPPFF. CDR3 nucleotides: TGTGCCAGCAGCGGGGACCGAGCCGCGGAACAGCCTCCGTTCTTC. This chain links TRBV9 with TRBJ2-1; D could derive from TRBD1 or TRBD2 (5 bases each). From germline, CDR1 is SGDLS and CDR2 YYNGEE. V was trimmed by 3 bases and J by 15 bases, leaving 25 bases between them. The CDR3 sequence is 15 residues long.